Below are 11 T cell receptor beta chains sequenced from a single sample in a study of tumor and adjacent non-tumor tissue in lung cancer. This sample's RNA came from whole unsorted tissue. The library came from three nested PCR rounds adapted from ARM-PCR protocols. TCRdb fed the multiplex PCR reads into MiXCR, producing one record per CDR3 protein. The data show 65,000 to 90,000 distinct CDR3 sequences, nearly 70% seen once. Sequencing was performed on lung tumor tissue. The origin of the receptors is a woman aged 65 to 85 with non-small cell lung cancer.

Note on this clonotype: Being one base from a much bigger clone, this may be a read error. V gene TRBV7-9 combines with J gene TRBJ1-2; TRBD1 might be the D (5 bases). The CDR3 totals 15 residues. Germline-derived CDR1 and CDR2 are SEHNR and FQNEAQ (reference sequence). The CDR3 spells CASSLNGEGSAGYAF. The CDR3 nucleotides read TGTGCCAGCAGCTTAAATGGGGAGGGGTCGGCTGGCTACGCCTTC.

CDR3 protein: CASSPGHGPYNEQFF. DNA for the CDR3: TGCGCCAGTAGTCCTGGACATGGCCCCTACAATGAGCAGTTCTTC. The chain joins TRBV10-1 to TRBJ2-1, with a weak D call TRBD1 (5 bases). V shed 9 bases and J shed 2 bases, with 17 bases lying between them. The CDR3 totals 15 residues. Germline-derived CDR1 and CDR2 are WNHNN and SYGVQD (reference sequence).

The CDR3 region is CASIFLSDEKLFF. The CDR3 DNA is TGTGCCAGCATATTTCTATCGGACGAAAAACTGTTTTTT. This rearrangement joins TRBV12-3 or TRBV12-4 to TRBJ1-4; D is unresolved. The length of the CDR3 is 13 residues. The ends were cut back, 7 bases at V and 8 bases at J, with 14 bases in the middle.

Concerning this clonotype: A read error may be the cause here, since a much bigger clone is one base away. The chain uses TRBV20-1 and TRBJ2-5; D is unclear. The CDR3 covers 11 residues. CDR1 DFQATT and CDR2 SNEGSKA come from the germline V gene (reference sequence). This CDR3 reads CSSSLSETQYF. CDR3 DNA sequence: TGCAGTTCTAGTCTCTCGGAGACCCAGTACTTC.

V and J are TRBV4-2 and TRBJ2-3, with D tentatively TRBD2 (6 bases). The CDR3 totals 14 residues. Trimming stripped 5 bases from V and 6 bases from J, with 15 bases between. Germline V gene data show CDR1 as LGHNA and CDR2 as YNFKEQ. The CDR3 coding sequence is TGTGCCAGCAGCTATAGCGGTAACACGGATACGCAGTATTTT. This translates into CASSYSGNTDTQYF.

This chain joins TRBV11-3 and TRBJ2-5; TRBD1 or TRBD2 may be the D gene (6 bases each). The CDR3 contains 14 residues. The V end lost 5 bases, the J end lost 5 bases, and 15 bases lay between the germline ends. Germline CDR1 is SGHNT and CDR2 is YENEEA. CDR3 protein: CASSPGGTGETQYF. In nucleotides, the CDR3 is TGTGCCAGCAGCCCCGGGGGCACGGGGGAGACCCAGTACTTC.

As to this clonotype: Since a much larger clone is just one base distant, this may be a read error. This CDR3 is missing its conserved last phenylalanine or tryptophan, likely due to a read error. V and J are TRBV5-5 and TRBJ2-1; D is possibly TRBD1 (6 bases). Germline V CDR1 and CDR2: SGHKS, YYEKEE (reference sequence). V lost 4 bases, J lost 7 bases, and 21 bases lay in between. The CDR3 runs to 16 residues. The CDR3 region is CASSQQTGDTGNEQFS. The CDR3 nucleotides are TGTGCCAGCAGCCAACAAACTGGGGATACAGGGAATGAGCAGTTCTCC.

This chain uses TRBV29-1 with TRBJ2-3; 11 nucleotides match TRBD1. Trimming took 7 bases from V and 4 from J; bases not matched to a gene: 7. Germline V gives CDR1 SQVTM, CDR2 ANQGSEA. The CDR3 is 14 residues long. CDR3 nucleotides: TGCAGCGCTGGACAGGGGGCTAGCGCAGATACGCAGTATTTT. This encodes CSAGQGASADTQYF.

Remarks on this clonotype: A clone one base away is much larger, so this may be a read error. This rearrangement joins TRBV28 to TRBJ2-7, with TRBD1 as a possible D gene (6 bases). The CDR3 consists of 14 residues. Trimming left V 8 bases short and J 2 bases short, with 16 bases between. Germline CDR1 and CDR2: MDHEN and SYDVKM. The CDR3, as DNA: TGTGCCAGCGGCCTCAGGGGCCCCACCTACGAGCAGTACTTC. This codes for CASGLRGPTYEQYF.

This clonotype was picked up a small number of times. A read error is possible here, since a much larger clone lies one base away. CDR3 in amino acids: CASSPLSARGNYEQYF. CDR3 DNA: TGTGCCAGCAGCCCCCTGTCGGCGAGAGGGAATTACGAGCAGTACTTC. The rearrangement links TRBV7-8 to TRBJ2-7; tentatively, D is TRBD2 (5 bases). The CDR3 runs 16 residues. Trimming stripped 5 bases from V and 4 bases from J, with 21 bases between. Germline CDR1 SGHVS, CDR2 FQNEAQ.

Remarks on this clonotype: A much larger clone differs by one base, so this may be a read error. The V and J genes are TRBV28 and TRBJ1-1; D not certain. This CDR3 comprises 14 residues. The germline gives CDR1 MDHEN, CDR2 SYDVKM. CDR3 DNA sequence: TGTGCCAGCAGTGCCCCATCATTGAACACTGAAGCTTACTTT. It codes for CASSAPSLNTEAYF.